These 12 T cell receptor beta chains came from one sample sequenced in a study of T cell repertoires in cytomegalovirus infection (dated by TCRdb to about 2019). The treatment or condition label, as the study defines it: in vitro stimulation with specific CMV peptide epitopes to enrich CMV-specific T cells. The antigens of these receptors remain unknown. The sequencer listed for this sample is Illumina HiSeq 1500. TCRdb cleaned the public reads at Q25 with fastp, built clones with MiXCR and kept in-frame beta chains. Entries are consolidated by CDR3 protein sequence, retaining the most common genes and DNA. The sample table contains approximately 910,000 distinct CDR3 sequences; only one count was recorded for approximately 31% of them. The leading ten clones occupy under 15% of the sample. The sample was cultured CD8+ T cells from PBMCs, taken from culture after CMV antigen stimulation. These receptors were taken from a human donor in good health (CMV status not recorded). Some clones in this sample may be carry-over from other donors' samples.

This rearrangement joins TRBV10-3 to TRBJ2-5; D call uncertain. Germline assignment: CDR1 ENHRY and CDR2 SYGVKD. Trimming took off 3 bases at V and 1 base at J, with 12 bases between the two ends. The CDR3 is 15 residues long. Here the CDR3 reads CAISDVGSVQETQYF. The CDR3 region has the DNA TGTGCCATCAGTGACGTGGGATCGGTCCAAGAGACCCAGTACTTC.

V gene TRBV15 combines with J gene TRBJ2-2, with TRBD1 matching 8 bases. Germline assignment: CDR1 LNHNV and CDR2 YYDKDF (reference sequence). Losses at the gene ends were 6 bases for V and 3 bases for J; bases not matched to a gene: 18. CDR3 size: 19 residues. CDR3 loop: CATRTSFWAPTGDTGELFF. CDR3 nucleotide sequence: TGTGCCACCAGAACCTCCTTCTGGGCTCCGACAGGGGACACCGGGGAGCTGTTTTTT.

This clonotype was recorded only once. The J gene is TRBJ2-1, the V gene TRBV7-6; 7 bases line up with TRBD2. Germline V CDR1 and CDR2: SGHVS, FNYEAQ. The CDR3 runs to 15 residues. Trimming at V came to 3 bases and at J to 8 bases, leaving 10 bases not matched to a gene. The CDR3 bases are TGTGCCAGCAGCTTGACAGCGGGGCGGAGGTATGAGCAGTTCTTC. Translating gives CASSLTAGRRYEQFF. The whole variable domain, remainder taken from reference TRBV7-6 and TRBJ2-1, is GAGVSQSPRYKVTKRGQDVALRCDPISGHVSLYWYRQALGQGPEFLTYFNYEAQQDKSGLPNDRFSAERPEGSISTLTIQRTEQRDSAMYRCASSLTAGRRYEQFFGPGTRLTVL.

This clonotype occurred once. The junction shows a germline mismatch at one end, possibly a read error. The genes are TRBV12-3 or TRBV12-4 and TRBJ1-2, with a tentative D call TRBD1 (5 bases). CDR3 size: 17 residues. CDR3: CASSLSSSGTNNYSYTF. CDR3 DNA: TGTGCCAGCAGTCTAAGCTCCTCCGGGACCAATAACTATAGCTACACCTTC.

The genes are TRBV12-3 or TRBV12-4 and TRBJ1-1; 7 bases line up with TRBD1. After removal of 5 bases from V and 3 bases from J, the junction contained 9 bases not matched to a gene. The CDR3 runs 15 residues. In nucleotides, the CDR3 is TGTGCCAGCAGTCCGAGACAGGGAAGGGACACTGAAGCTTTCTTT. Protein sequence: CASSPRQGRDTEAFF.

V and J are TRBV5-1 and TRBJ1-1; D call uncertain. Germline V CDR1 and CDR2: SGHRS, YFSETQ. CDR3 length equals 18 residues. Trimming took off 0 bases at V and 0 bases at J, with 18 bases between the two ends. DNA for the CDR3: TGCGCCAGCAGCTTGGTTATCGGGGAAAGAGGAATGAACACTGAAGCTTTCTTT. Protein: CASSLVIGERGMNTEAFF.

This clonotype was counted at least ten times. The chain has TRBV7-2 and TRBJ1-2, with 12 bases identical to TRBD1. The CDR3 totals 16 residues. The V gene end was trimmed by 3 bases and the J gene end by 6 bases; junction bases not matched to a gene: 8. Germline loops: CDR1 SGHTA, CDR2 FQGNSA. The CDR3 loop reads CASSFGGQGAMDGYTF. For the CDR3, the DNA is TGTGCCAGCAGCTTTGGGGGACAGGGGGCTATGGATGGCTACACCTTC.

This clonotype was seen a few times. The chain links TRBV5-6 to TRBJ2-7; D gene uncertain. This CDR3 contains 12 residues. The germline gives CDR1 SGHDT, CDR2 YYEEEE. Trimming stripped 2 bases from V and 2 bases from J, with 5 bases between. Written as DNA, the CDR3 is TGTGCCAGCAGCTTCGGAGCCTACGAGCAGTACGTC. Its translation is CASSFGAYEQYV.

The chain carries TRBV2 and TRBJ1-5, with unresolved D. The V end was cut by 0 bases, the J end by 6 bases, with 12 bases between. The V gene's germline CDR1 is SNHLY and CDR2 FYNNEI. CDR3 length equals 15 residues. The CDR3 is CASSEANWLGQPQHF. The CDR3 DNA follows: TGTGCCAGCAGTGAAGCGAATTGGTTAGGTCAGCCCCAGCATTTT.

This clonotype has just a few counts. This rearrangement joins TRBV7-9 to TRBJ1-2; D is unclear. The CDR3 sequence is 12 residues long. Trimming stripped 1 base from V and 8 bases from J, with 8 bases between. Per germline, CDR1 SEHNR and CDR2 FQNEAQ (reference sequence). CDR3 nucleotides: TGTGCCAGCAGCTTAGGGCTGGAAGGCTACACCTTC. Amino acid sequence: CASSLGLEGYTF.

Many counts were recorded for this clonotype. The rearrangement links TRBV7-6 to TRBJ2-3; 8 bases fit TRBD2. This CDR3 comprises 15 residues. With 5 bases clipped from V and 2 bases from J, the junction kept 6 bases outside the gene matches. Germline values: CDR1 SGHVS, CDR2 FNYEAQ. CDR3 DNA: TGTGCCAGCAGCCCCCACGGGGGGGACACAGATACGCAGTATTTT. Its translation: CASSPHGGDTDTQYF.

The chain combines TRBV12-3 or TRBV12-4 with TRBJ1-4, with D possibly TRBD1 on 6 matching bases. V lost 5 bases and J 7 bases, leaving 14 bases between the germline ends. The CDR3 runs 14 residues. The CDR3 nucleotides read TGTGCCAGCAGTCCCCGGACAGTATTTGAAAAACTGTTTTTT. Protein: CASSPRTVFEKLFF.